The 21 T cell receptor beta chains below were found in one sample sequenced in a study of spatial heterogeneity in lung cancer. Findings and limits, study-wide: Counts of expanded alpha and beta TCRs within tumors tracked the tumor nonsynonymous mutation count.

Stated time point: sample taken at primary tumor resection. TCRdb independently ran MiXCR on the 5' RACE reads; one entry per CDR3 protein. The data hold 9,900 or so distinct CDR3 sequences, with roughly 12% observed a single time. These receptors' targets are unknown. This sample comprised lung tumor tissue, obtained at surgery. The receptors stem from a male donor with early-stage non-small cell lung cancer.

Of note for this clonotype: Since it is a stray read in a library aimed at alpha chains, this beta chain has a size that is not meaningful. The rearrangement uses TRBV21-1 and TRBJ2-5; the D call of TRBD2 is as the table states it, not checked on the DNA. TRBV21-1 is listed as a pseudogene. This CDR3 contains 17 residues. CDR3 loop: CASSTKAPASGTRTQYF. CDR3 DNA: TGTGCCAGCAGCACTAAAGCCCCCGCTAGCGGGACTCGGACCCAGTACTTC.

In its sample, this clonotype was seen many times. Little can be read into the size of this beta chain, an off-target read in a library designed for alpha chains. This chain links TRBV6-6 with TRBJ1-6; D gene ambiguous. CDR3 length: 15 residues. V was shortened by 8 bases and J by 0 bases, with 11 bases between the two germline ends. CDR1 is MNHNY, CDR2 SVGAGI, per germline (reference sequence). CDR3 residues: CASRVTSSYNSPLHF. CDR3 nucleotide sequence: TGTGCCAGCCGTGTGACGAGCTCCTATAATTCACCCCTCCACTTT.

On this clonotype itself: Since it is a stray read in a library aimed at alpha chains, this beta chain has a size that is not meaningful. V usage is TRBV7-2 and J usage is TRBJ1-2, with D unclear. The V gene lost 1 base and the J gene lost 6 bases, with 12 bases spanning the gap. This CDR3 region has 14 residues. Germline V CDR1 and CDR2: SGHTA, FQGNSA. CDR3 sequence reads: CASSLGVARDGYTF. CDR3 sequence (DNA): TGTGCCAGCAGCTTAGGGGTAGCGAGGGATGGCTACACCTTC.

This clonotype was counted at least ten times. Because this beta chain is a stray read in a library intended to capture alpha chains, its abundance should not be given much weight. This chain uses TRBV20-1 with TRBJ2-7; 7 bases are a match to TRBD1. V dropped 6 bases and J dropped 0; count of bases not matched to a gene: 8. The V gene's germline CDR1 is DFQATT and CDR2 SNEGSKA (reference sequence). This CDR3 has 14 residues. The CDR3 protein is CSAATGDSSYEQYF. CDR3 DNA: TGCAGTGCAGCGACCGGGGACAGCTCCTACGAGCAGTACTTC.

In its sample, this clonotype is medium-sized (0.01 to 0.1%). With the library built for alpha chains, this beta chain is off target and its frequency is not meaningful. The J gene is TRBJ2-3, the V gene TRBV24-1, with 8 bases matching TRBD1. The CDR3 length is 13 residues. Germline values: CDR1 KGHDR, CDR2 SFDVKD. The V and J ends lost 6 bases and 4 bases, in that order; junction bases with no gene match: 2. CDR3 sequence (DNA): TGTGCCACCAGTCGACAGGGGTCAGATACGCAGTATTTT. Its translation is CATSRQGSDTQYF.

The table lists this clonotype with many counts. Because the library targeted alpha chains, this beta chain is an off-target read whose size means little. This chain connects TRBV12-3 or TRBV12-4 to TRBJ2-6, with 8 bases identical to TRBD1. The CDR3 is made up of 16 amino acids. The V gene end was trimmed by 5 bases and the J gene end by 4 bases; junction bases not matched to a gene: 7. This CDR3 reads CASSARQGTGANVLTF. For the CDR3, the DNA is TGTGCCAGCAGTGCGCGACAGGGGACCGGGGCCAACGTCCTGACTTTC.

This clonotype is labeled medium-sized. This beta chain came through as a stray read in a library set up for alpha chains, and its size says little. The chain recombines TRBV6-5 with TRBJ2-2; D is tentatively TRBD1 or TRBD2 (5 bases each). CDR1 and CDR2 from the germline V gene are MNHEY and SVGAGI. V lost 5 bases and J lost 5, with 18 bases in between. The CDR3 spans 16 residues. The CDR3 loop is CASSTQPRGLTGELFF. The CDR3 DNA reads as TGTGCCAGCAGTACCCAGCCGAGGGGCTTAACCGGGGAGCTGTTTTTT.

This clonotype was picked up many times. Since the library was made to target alpha chains, this beta chain is a stray read and its abundance is not meaningful. The chain joins TRBV9 to TRBJ2-3, with 10 bases identical to TRBD2. Unmatched junction bases numbered 7, after V lost 0 bases and J lost 0 bases. The germline V gene encodes CDR1 SGDLS and CDR2 YYNGEE. This CDR3 is built from 18 residues. The CDR3 loop reads CASSVGASGSSSTDTQYF. CDR3 in DNA: TGTGCCAGCAGCGTAGGGGCTAGCGGGAGCTCTAGCACAGATACGCAGTATTTT.

This clonotype was seen ten or more times. Being off target in a library aimed at alpha chains, this beta chain has a size of little meaning. The chain is built from TRBV12-3 or TRBV12-4 and TRBJ2-1; 7 bases fit TRBD1. V shed 7 bases, J shed 6 bases, and the junction held 12 bases outside the gene matches. This CDR3 spans 15 amino acids. DNA for the CDR3: TGTGCCAGCACCATCCGGACAGGCATCATCAATGAGCAGTTCTTC. The encoded protein is CASTIRTGIINEQFF.

This clonotype was recorded many times. A single base separates this from a much larger clone, so it may be a read error. Little can be read into the size of this beta chain, an off-target read in a library designed for alpha chains. The chain combines TRBV3-1 with TRBJ2-7, with D uncertain. Germline CDR1 is LGHDT and CDR2 is YNNKEL (reference sequence). The CDR3 is 15 residues long. The CDR3 DNA is TGTGTCAGCAGTCTGGAACGGCTGAGCTCCTACGAGCAGTACTTC. Translated: CVSSLERLSSYEQYF.

This clonotype occurred many times. A read error may produce the germline difference seen at one junction end. Within a library made for alpha chains, this beta chain is off target, and its count is uninformative. The chain recombines TRBV10-3 with TRBJ2-3; weak D call: TRBD1 (6 bases). The V gene's germline CDR1 is ENHRY and CDR2 SYGVKD. This CDR3 is built from 11 residues. The CDR3 region is CGAGAADTQYF. CDR3 DNA: TGCGGCGCAGGGGCCGCAGATACGCAGTATTTT.

By proportion, this clonotype is medium-sized. This beta chain is an unintended read in a library built for alpha chains; its size means little. V and J are TRBV5-1 and TRBJ2-3; 9 positions agree with TRBD2. Trimming at V came to 0 bases and at J to 4 bases, leaving 3 bases not matched to a gene. This CDR3 is 15 amino acids long. The V gene's germline CDR1 is SGHRS and CDR2 YFSETQ. DNA of the CDR3: TGCGCCAGCAGCTTGGGCGGGAGGGCCGCAGATACGCAGTATTTT. Its protein product is CASSLGGRAADTQYF. Full variable domain (missing parts from reference TRBV5-1 and TRBJ2-3): KAGVTQTPRYLIKTRGQQVTLSCSPISGHRSVSWYQQTPGQGLQFLFEYFSETQRNKGNFPGRFSGRQFSNSRSEMNVSTLELGDSALYLCASSLGGRAADTQYFGPGTRLTVL.

This clonotype appeared many times. Since it is a stray read in a library aimed at alpha chains, this beta chain has a size that is not meaningful. The J gene is TRBJ1-2, the V gene TRBV30; D is possibly TRBD1 (5 bases). The length of the CDR3 is 14 residues. Germline values: CDR1 GTSNPN, CDR2 SVGIG (reference sequence). The V end lost 0 bases, the J end lost 0 bases, and 8 bases lay between the germline ends. The CDR3 DNA reads TGTGCCTGGAGTGTAACAGGAGCTAACTATGGCTACACCTTC. Amino acids: CAWSVTGANYGYTF.

There are many counts of this clonotype. The library was designed around alpha chains, so this beta chain is a stray read whose abundance carries little weight. The rearrangement links TRBV7-2 to TRBJ2-1; maybe TRBD2 (6 bases). V lost 6 bases and J lost 4, with 16 bases in between. The germline V gene has CDR1 SGHTA and CDR2 FQGNSA. The CDR3 extends over 15 amino acids. The CDR3 DNA reads as TGTGCCAGCAGTTTCACCGGGACTCGTTACAATGAGCAGTTCTTC. This codes for CASSFTGTRYNEQFF.

Ten or more counts support this clonotype. A library prepared for alpha chains yielded this beta chain as an off-target read; its size is of little meaning. The chain links TRBV29-1 to TRBJ2-1, with a weak D call TRBD2 (5 bases). CDR1 SQVTM and CDR2 ANQGSEA come from the germline V gene. The CDR3 covers 14 residues. V lost 3 bases and J lost 3, with 12 bases in between. The CDR3 DNA reads TGCAGCGTTGATGCTAGCAGCTTCTACAATGAGCAGTTCTTC. It yields the protein CSVDASSFYNEQFF.

This clonotype was counted many times. With the library built for alpha chains, this beta chain is off target and its frequency is not meaningful. V gene TRBV6-6 combines with J gene TRBJ1-5; tentative D call: TRBD1 (5 bases). Germline V gives CDR1 MNHNY, CDR2 SVGAGI (reference sequence). This CDR3 region has 15 residues. V lost 3 bases and J lost 2, with 11 bases in between. The CDR3 DNA follows: TGTGCCAGCAGTTATTTTCTACAGGGCAATCAGCCCCAGCATTTT. It codes for CASSYFLQGNQPQHF.

As to this clonotype: This beta chain turned up in a library designed for alpha chains; as an off-target read, its abundance says little. V usage is TRBV5-6 and J usage is TRBJ2-2, with 10 positions matching TRBD2. The V gene's germline CDR1 is SGHDT and CDR2 YYEEEE. The CDR3 is 16 residues long. V lost 2 bases, J lost 4 bases, and 5 bases stayed unmatched. The CDR3 nucleotides read TGTGCCAGCAGCTTCGGGATAGCGGGAGGCACCGGGGAGCTGTTTTTT. Amino acid sequence: CASSFGIAGGTGELFF.

By its share, this clonotype is medium-sized. The library was designed around alpha chains, so this beta chain is a stray read whose abundance carries little weight. V gene TRBV12-3 or TRBV12-4 combines with J gene TRBJ1-5; D is possibly TRBD1 (5 bases). The CDR3 runs 15 residues. The ends were cut back, 3 bases at V and 3 bases at J, with 12 bases in the middle. This chain's CDR3 is CASSLAGRINQPQHF. The CDR3 coding sequence is TGTGCCAGCAGTTTGGCGGGACGGATCAATCAGCCCCAGCATTTT.

This clonotype is medium-sized within its sample. Because the library targeted alpha chains, this beta chain is an off-target read whose size means little. This chain uses TRBV12-3 or TRBV12-4 with TRBJ1-5; the D gene is possibly TRBD1 (5 bases). This CDR3 is 16 amino acids long. Trimming removed 3 bases at V and 4 bases at J, with 16 bases between. The CDR3 protein is CASSFLEGSLNQPQHF. The CDR3 DNA is TGTGCCAGCAGTTTTCTTGAGGGGTCCCTGAATCAGCCCCAGCATTTT.

A word on this clonotype: Within a library made for alpha chains, this beta chain is off target, and its count is uninformative. The V gene is TRBV12-3 or TRBV12-4, the J gene TRBJ1-5; 7 bases are a match to TRBD1. The CDR3 loop spans 14 amino acids. V lost 5 bases and J lost 2; bases outside the gene matches: 3. CDR3 DNA sequence: TGTGCCAGCAGTGATACAGGGGGCAATCAGCCCCAGCATTTT. Encoded protein: CASSDTGGNQPQHF.

This clonotype is categorized as medium-sized. Since the library was made to target alpha chains, this beta chain is a stray read and its abundance is not meaningful. V usage is TRBV4-1 and J usage is TRBJ2-4; maybe TRBD2 (6 bases). Trimming removed 4 bases from V and 1 base from J, with 14 bases in between. The germline V gene encodes CDR1 MGHRA and CDR2 YSYEKL. The CDR3 runs to 16 residues. The CDR3 region is CASSRAAGGAKNIQYF. The DNA for the CDR3 is TGCGCCAGCAGCCGAGCTGCTGGAGGGGCCAAAAACATTCAGTACTTC.